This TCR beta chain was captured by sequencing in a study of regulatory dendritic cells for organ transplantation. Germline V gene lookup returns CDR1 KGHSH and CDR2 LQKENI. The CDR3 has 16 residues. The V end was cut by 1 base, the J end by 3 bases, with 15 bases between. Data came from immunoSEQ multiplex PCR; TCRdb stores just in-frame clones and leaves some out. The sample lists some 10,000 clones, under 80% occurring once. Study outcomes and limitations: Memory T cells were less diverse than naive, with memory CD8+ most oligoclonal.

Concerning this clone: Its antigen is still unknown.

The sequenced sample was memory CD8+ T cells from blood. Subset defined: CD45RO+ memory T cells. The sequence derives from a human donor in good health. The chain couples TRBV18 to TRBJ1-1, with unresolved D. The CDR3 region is CASSPQPRAFDTEAFF. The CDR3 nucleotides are TGTGCCAGCTCACCACAGCCCCGGGCCTTTGACACTGAAGCTTTCTTT.